These 9 T cell receptor beta chains originate from one sample sequenced in a study of blood T cell repertoires in COVID-19. Libraries were prepared by immunoSEQ multiplex PCR; TCRdb keeps only in-frame clonotypes and omits some of them. The table shows 300,000 or so clones, with 87% occurring only once. The specimen sequenced was peripheral blood. Receptor source: a woman aged 40 to 55 who had recovered from COVID-19.

V usage is TRBV27 and J usage is TRBJ2-3; no firm D call. From germline, CDR1 is MNHEY and CDR2 SMNVEV (reference sequence). Trimming removed 5 bases at V and 0 bases at J, with 3 bases between. The CDR3 sequence is 12 residues long. In DNA, the CDR3 is TGTGCCAGCAGTCCAAGCACAGATACGCAGTATTTT. This sequence encodes CASSPSTDTQYF.

This chain joins TRBV10-3 and TRBJ2-5; a weak D match, TRBD2 (7 bases). The CDR3 contains 14 residues. CDR1 and CDR2 (germline): ENHRY, SYGVKD. V was pared by 4 bases and J by 1 base, with 10 bases between. The CDR3 bases are TGTGCCATCAGTGGTGGGGGGGCCCAAGAGACCCAGTACTTC. Its translation is CAISGGGAQETQYF.

The genes are TRBV10-3 and TRBJ2-2; TRBD2 matches 8 bases. The ends lost 3 bases at V and 3 bases at J; junction bases unmatched: 3. Looked up from germline, CDR1 is ENHRY and CDR2 is SYGVKD. The CDR3 extends over 15 amino acids. The CDR3: CAISDGGADTGELFF. In nucleotides, the CDR3 is TGTGCCATCAGTGACGGGGGGGCGGACACCGGGGAGCTGTTTTTT.

This rearrangement joins TRBV3-1 (or the pseudogene TRBV3-2) to TRBJ2-7; perhaps TRBD2 as D (6 bases). Germline V gene sequence: CDR1 LGHDT, CDR2 YNNKEL (reference sequence). Trimming removed 3 bases at V and 4 bases at J, with 16 bases between. This CDR3 has 15 residues. The CDR3 sequence is CASSQGTSEGYEQYF. The CDR3, as DNA: TGTGCCAGCAGCCAGGGGACCTCGGAGGGATACGAGCAGTACTTC.

J is TRBJ1-2 and V is TRBV5-6, with D unclear. The germline gives CDR1 SGHDT, CDR2 YYEEEE. CDR3 length: 15 amino acids. Trimming pared 4 bases from V and 4 bases from J, leaving 17 bases between. The CDR3 DNA follows: TGTGCCAGCAGCCGTCGGGGTGGGTCCCTCTATGGCTACACCTTC. Translation gives CASSRRGGSLYGYTF.

J is TRBJ2-2 and V is TRBV9; 9 nucleotides agree with TRBD1. This CDR3 spans 16 amino acids. Germline CDR1 reads SGDLS; CDR2 reads YYNGEE. V gave up 4 bases and J gave up 4 bases; unmatched junction bases: 8. The CDR3 spells CASSLRQGEVTGELFF. CDR3 nucleotides: TGTGCCAGCAGCCTTAGACAGGGGGAGGTCACCGGGGAGCTGTTTTTT.

This chain uses TRBV10-1 with TRBJ1-6; D ambiguous. The germline V gene encodes CDR1 WNHNN and CDR2 SYGVQD (reference sequence). The CDR3 consists of 17 residues. V lost 0 bases, J lost 0 bases, and 9 bases lay in between. Here the CDR3 DNA reads TGCGCCAGCAGTGAGTCTGCGATGAGCTCCTATAATTCACCCCTCCACTTT. This sequence encodes CASSESAMSSYNSPLHF.

This clone was detected only a few times. V gene TRBV6-2 or TRBV6-3 combines with J gene TRBJ1-1; a weak D match, TRBD1 (5 bases). V was pared by 6 bases and J by 3 bases, with 11 bases between. The CDR3 is 13 residues long. CDR1 and CDR2 (germline): MNHEY, SVGEGT. The DNA for the CDR3 is TGTGCCAGCAGCCCAGACAGATACACTGAAGCTTTCTTT. It specifies CASSPDRYTEAFF.

This chain links TRBV7-2 with TRBJ2-1; D remains unclear. CDR3 length equals 14 residues. V lost 6 bases to trimming and J lost 3 bases, with 12 bases between them. CDR1 and CDR2 from the germline V gene are SGHTA and FQGNSA. The CDR3 DNA is TGTGCCAGCAGTTTAATTCCCCACTACAATGAGCAGTTCTTC. It yields the protein CASSLIPHYNEQFF.